These 19 T cell receptor beta chains were sequenced from one sample in a study of T cell repertoires in cytomegalovirus infection. TCRdb recomputed calls from the reads with MiXCR, one row per CDR3 protein. The repertoire holds hundreds of thousands of distinct CDR3 sequences, with around 29% as singletons. For these TCRs, the target antigens are not known. This sample comprised cultured CD8+ T cells from PBMCs, obtained from culture after CMV antigen stimulation. The receptor set was obtained from a human donor in good health (CMV status not recorded). Some clones in this sample may be carry-over from other donors' samples.

This clonotype showed up just a few times. The rearrangement links TRBV6-2 or TRBV6-3 to TRBJ2-5; D may correspond to TRBD1 or TRBD2 (6 bases each). V was cut by 5 bases and J by 12 bases, with 25 bases left in between. The germline gives CDR1 MNHEY, CDR2 SVGEGT. The length of the CDR3 is 15 residues. This chain's CDR3 is CASSPLGGRFSVEYF. CDR3 nucleotides: TGTGCCAGCAGTCCTCTTGGGGGGCGATTTTCCGTCGAGTACTTC.

There are many counts of this clonotype. This chain joins TRBV7-6 and TRBJ2-5, with D uncertain. Trimming shortened V by 0 bases and J by 2 bases, and 10 bases separated the two germline ends. Germline V lookup: CDR1 SGHVS, CDR2 FNYEAQ. This CDR3 is built from 15 residues. The CDR3 bases are TGTGCCAGCAGCTTAGCAGGTGCCTTACAAGAGACCCAGTACTTC. As protein: CASSLAGALQETQYF.

This clonotype was recorded a few times. V gene TRBV7-6 combines with J gene TRBJ2-1; D is possibly TRBD1 (6 bases). Germline lookup yields CDR1 SGHVS and CDR2 FNYEAQ. The CDR3 has 13 residues. V lost 9 bases to trimming and J lost 5 bases, with 14 bases between them. This CDR3 reads CASLQGSDNEQFF. CDR3 DNA sequence: TGTGCCAGTTTGCAGGGGTCGGACAATGAGCAGTTCTTC.

V and J are TRBV19 and TRBJ1-5; 10 bases align to TRBD1. Germline V gene sequence: CDR1 LNHDA, CDR2 SQIVND (reference sequence). V lost 5 bases and J lost 0; bases outside the gene matches: 13. This CDR3 has 19 residues. The CDR3 is CASSPLTGGSFYSNQPQHF. As DNA, the CDR3 is TGTGCCAGTAGTCCCCTGACAGGGGGCTCCTTTTATAGCAATCAGCCCCAGCATTTT. Complete variable domain (other parts from reference TRBV19 and TRBJ1-5): DGGITQSPKYLFRKEGQNVTLSCEQNLNHDAMYWYRQDPGQGLRLIYYSQIVNDFQKGDIAEGYSVSREKKESFPLTVTSAQKNPTAFYLCASSPLTGGSFYSNQPQHFGDGTRLSIL.

The CDR3 sequence is CSAREYGYEQYF. The CDR3 DNA is TGCAGTGCTAGAGAATACGGTTACGAGCAGTACTTC. V and J are TRBV20-1 and TRBJ2-7; D is ambiguous. This CDR3 region has 12 residues. V lost 0 bases, J lost 4 bases, and 7 bases lay in between. CDR1 and CDR2 from the germline V gene are DFQATT and SNEGSKA (reference sequence).

This clonotype showed up just a few times. DNA for the CDR3: TGTGCCAGCAACGAACGACAGGGGCAAGAGTATGGCTACACCTTC. Protein sequence: CASNERQGQEYGYTF. The rearrangement links TRBV7-9 to TRBJ1-2; 8 bases agree with TRBD1. Germline trimming cut 7 bases from V and 5 bases from J; bases unmatched to any gene: 12. The CDR3 loop spans 15 amino acids. CDR1 is SEHNR, CDR2 FQNEAQ, per germline (reference sequence).

This clonotype was seen a few times. The V call is TRBV10-3, the J call TRBJ1-1; tentative D call: TRBD1 (5 bases). The CDR3 length is 11 residues. The V and J ends lost 3 bases and 7 bases respectively, with 6 bases between them. Per the germline V gene, CDR1 is ENHRY and CDR2 is SYGVKD. The CDR3 sequence is CAISDQGEAFF. CDR3 sequence (DNA): TGTGCCATCAGTGACCAGGGTGAAGCTTTCTTT.

This clonotype was seen more than once but under ten times. The J gene is TRBJ1-6, the V gene TRBV6-6; D remains unclear. Between the trimmed V and J ends, which lost 6 bases and 10 bases, there was a span of 16 bases. This CDR3 is built from 14 residues. The germline V gene encodes CDR1 MNHNY and CDR2 SVGAGI (reference sequence). CDR3 protein: CASSPPGRTSPLHF. The CDR3 DNA sequence: TGTGCCAGCAGCCCCCCTGGGAGGACGTCACCCCTCCACTTT.

The rearrangement links TRBV7-6 to TRBJ1-6, with TRBD1 matching 9 bases. V trimming: 5 bases; J trimming: 1 base; junction bases outside the gene matches: 6. The CDR3 covers 17 residues. Germline CDR1 is SGHVS and CDR2 is FNYEAQ. CDR3 protein: CASSKVGQGSYNSPLHF. In DNA, the CDR3 is TGTGCCAGCAGCAAGGTGGGACAGGGTTCCTATAATTCACCCCTCCACTTT.

The chain carries TRBV3-1 and TRBJ2-2, with D possibly matching TRBD1 (6 bases). There are 15 residues in the CDR3. Germline V CDR1 and CDR2: LGHDT, YNNKEL (reference sequence). V lost 5 bases, J lost 3 bases, and 13 bases lay in between. CDR3 residues: CASSGTTGDTGELFF. In DNA form, the CDR3 reads TGTGCCAGCAGCGGCACGACAGGCGACACCGGGGAGCTGTTTTTT.

The rearrangement uses TRBV3-1 and TRBJ1-2; TRBD1 agrees at 7 bases. Germline CDR1 and CDR2: LGHDT and YNNKEL (reference sequence). Trimming at V came to 3 bases and at J to 4 bases, leaving 11 bases not matched to a gene. CDR3 length equals 16 residues. The CDR3 reads CASSQAGQEGVYGYTF. The CDR3 DNA reads TGTGCCAGCAGCCAGGCTGGACAGGAGGGGGTCTATGGCTACACCTTC.

This clonotype was detected only a few times. This clone may be a read error of a much larger clone one base away. The rearrangement links TRBV11-1 to TRBJ2-1; TRBD2 aligns across 11 bases. In germline, CDR1 is SGHAT, CDR2 FQDESV (reference sequence). Unmatched junction bases numbered 3, after V lost 2 bases and J lost 6 bases. CDR3 length: 15 amino acids. Here the CDR3 reads CASSLIAGGFNEQFF. The DNA for the CDR3 is TGTGCCAGCAGCTTAATAGCGGGGGGGTTCAATGAGCAGTTCTTC.

Points on this clonotype: A junction boundary mismatches the germline segment, possibly from a read error. V is TRBV6-1 and J is TRBJ1-1; 8 bases are shared with TRBD1. The CDR3 is 14 residues long. CDR1 and CDR2 from the germline V gene are MNHNS and SASEGT. The CDR3 DNA follows: TGTGCCAGCAGTGAAGCACACAGGGGGACTGTAGCTTTCTTT. Translated, it gives CASSEAHRGTVAFF.

A few counts support this clonotype. V is TRBV12-3 or TRBV12-4 and J is TRBJ2-3, with D possibly TRBD2 on 5 matching bases. V lost 4 bases, J lost 2 bases, and 16 bases lay in between. The CDR3 is 16 amino acids. The CDR3: CASSYRLRESTDTQYF. CDR3 in DNA: TGTGCCAGCAGTTACCGCTTAAGGGAGTCCACAGATACGCAGTATTTT.

The rearrangement joins TRBV12-3 or TRBV12-4 to TRBJ2-1, with 10 bases matching TRBD1. V gave up 3 bases and J gave up 7 bases; unmatched junction bases: 3. The CDR3 length is 14 residues. The CDR3 loop reads CASSFLDRGNEQFF. CDR3 coding DNA: TGTGCCAGCAGTTTTCTGGACAGGGGGAATGAGCAGTTCTTC.

This clonotype was counted a few times. This chain links TRBV12-3 or TRBV12-4 with TRBJ1-1; D remains unclear. V was trimmed by 7 bases and J by 8 bases, leaving 20 bases between them. This CDR3 is built from 14 residues. In DNA, the CDR3 is TGTGCCAGCACCCCTACCCGCGGGTTGGGAGAAGCTTTCTTT. Residues: CASTPTRGLGEAFF.

The chain joins TRBV7-6 to TRBJ2-3, with D possibly matching TRBD2 (5 bases). CDR3 length: 13 residues. CDR1 and CDR2 from the germline V gene are SGHVS and FNYEAQ. V gave up 5 bases and J gave up 9 bases, with 15 bases separating them. CDR3 sequence reads: CASSQPASGTQYF. The CDR3, as DNA: TGTGCCAGCAGCCAGCCGGCGTCGGGGACGCAGTATTTT. The full variable domain, completed using reference TRBV7-6 and TRBJ2-3, is GAGVSQSPRYKVTKRGQDVALRCDPISGHVSLYWYRQALGQGPEFLTYFNYEAQQDKSGLPNDRFSAERPEGSISTLTIQRTEQRDSAMYRCASSQPASGTQYFGPGTRLTVL.

The chain links TRBV6-2 or TRBV6-3 to TRBJ1-2; tentative D call: TRBD1 (6 bases). The CDR3 sequence is 17 residues long. V was cut by 8 bases and J by 2 bases, with 24 bases left in between. Germline CDR1 MNHEY, CDR2 SVGEGT. The CDR3 spells CASSRATRDNLNYGYTF. CDR3 DNA: TGTGCCAGCTCCCGCGCAACCCGGGACAACCTAAACTATGGCTACACCTTC.

This clonotype was observed once. The V call is TRBV28, the J call TRBJ1-2, with 7 bases fitting TRBD1. From germline, CDR1 is MDHEN and CDR2 SYDVKM. This CDR3 has 19 residues. Losses at the gene ends were 0 bases for V and 1 base for J; bases not matched to a gene: 14. CDR3: CASSLWGSTGATNNYGYTF. The CDR3 nucleotides read TGTGCCAGCAGTTTATGGGGTAGTACAGGGGCGACGAATAACTATGGCTACACCTTC.